This T cell receptor beta chain was captured in a study of cytomegalovirus exposure and HLA in healthy donors. Study background: A later analysis reported the approximately 120 validation repertoires used the same platform as the roughly 700 first-cohort repertoires.

Assay: immunoSEQ multiplex PCR; the TCRdb copy retains only in-frame clones and omits some. The sample holds around 70,000 clones, around 94% seen once. Comments on this clone: Its antigen remains unidentified.

Germline-derived CDR1 and CDR2 are MNHNY and SVGAGI (reference sequence). The CDR3 extends over 13 amino acids. Trimming pared 10 bases from V and 4 bases from J, leaving 16 bases between. General observations from the study: The study designated 150 or so TCR beta chains cytomegalovirus-associated. TCR clusters originating in the first cohort tended to co-occur in the approximately 130 validation repertoires, according to a later analysis.

V usage is TRBV6-6 and J usage is TRBJ1-2, with D perhaps TRBD1 (5 bases). The TCR originated in a woman aged 18-29 years in good health and CMV-seronegative. Sequencing was carried out using PBMCs. The CDR3 DNA is TGTGCCACTACCGCGGGGCAGGGCTATGGCTACACCTTC. Encoded protein: CATTAGQGYGYTF.